Sequencing of this TCR beta chain was carried out in a study of PD-1 blockade in classical Hodgkin lymphoma. Overall study findings and caveats: Significant TCR diversity gains by C4D1 occurred in CD4+ but not CD8+ cells.

This CDR3 has 17 residues. Germline V gene sequence: CDR1 KGHSH, CDR2 LQKENI. V was clipped by 1 base and J by 2 bases; unmatched bases: 8. There was relapse after autologous stem cell transplantation in every patient, and there was variation in brentuximab vedotin exposure. TCRdb's copy holds only in-frame clones and misses some; the assay was immunoSEQ multiplex PCR. Here the sample spans about 60,000 clones, 90% being singletons. This clone was recorded only once. Its antigen is still unknown. The chain links TRBV18 to TRBJ2-7; TRBD1 matches 10 bases. The TCR comes from a human donor with classical Hodgkin lymphoma. Sequenced material: peripheral blood mononuclear cells (PBMCs), taken at baseline. CDR3 amino acids: CASSPLTAGTGAYEQYF. DNA of the CDR3: TGTGCCAGCTCACCACTCACCGCCGGGACAGGGGCCTACGAGCAGTACTTC. The entire variable domain, with the rest obtained from reference TRBV18 and TRBJ2-7, is as follows: NAGVMQNPRHLVRRRGQEARLRCSPMKGHSHVYWYRQLPEEGLKFMVYLQKENIIDESGMPKERFSAEFPKEGPSILRIQQVVRGDSAAYFCASSPLTAGTGAYEQYFGPGTRLTVT.